These 23 T cell receptor beta chains were sequenced from one sample in a study of T cell changes during pregnancy in multiple sclerosis. The method was immunoSEQ multiplex PCR; TCRdb's version includes in-frame clones alone and lacks a portion of them. The table includes tens of thousands of clones, around nine tenths detected once. The sequencing used CD4+ T cells from peripheral blood mononuclear cells, collected before pregnancy. The receptors come from a female donor with multiple sclerosis, enrolled in a pregnancy study.

As DNA, the CDR3 is TGTGCCAGCAGTTACCAGGGGGAGAACACTGAAGCTTTCTTT. Translating it yields CASSYQGENTEAFF. This chain joins TRBV6-6 and TRBJ1-1; 7 bases fit TRBD1. CDR1 and CDR2 (germline): MNHNY, SVGAGI (reference sequence). V dropped 2 bases and J dropped 1; count of bases not matched to a gene: 1. This CDR3 spans 14 amino acids.

This sequence joins TRBV6-1 and TRBJ1-2; D possibly corresponds to TRBD1 (5 bases). This CDR3 has 14 residues. Deletions cut 2 bases from V and 9 bases from J, with 16 bases between. Germline-derived CDR1 and CDR2 are MNHNS and SASEGT. CDR3 DNA sequence: TGTGCCAGCAGTGAACGGGCAGACAGAGGAAGCTACACCTTC. Amino acid sequence: CASSERADRGSYTF.

The genes are TRBV9 and TRBJ2-7, with TRBD2 matching over 7 bases. In germline, CDR1 is SGDLS, CDR2 YYNGEE. Unmatched junction bases numbered 8, after V lost 0 bases and J lost 5 bases. CDR3 length: 15 residues. The CDR3 sequence: CASSVGLAGVNEQYF. In nucleotides, the CDR3 is TGTGCCAGCAGCGTAGGTCTGGCGGGAGTGAACGAGCAGTACTTC.

V is TRBV7-9 and J is TRBJ2-6; 12 bases align to TRBD1. The V gene's germline CDR1 is SEHNR and CDR2 FQNEAQ (reference sequence). The length of the CDR3 is 18 residues. Trimming at V came to 5 bases and at J to 3 bases, leaving 8 bases not matched to a gene. CDR3 nucleotides: TGTGCCAGCAGCACACCGGGACAGGGGGCTTATGGGGCCAACGTCCTGACTTTC. Its protein is CASSTPGQGAYGANVLTF.

The chain is built from TRBV7-3 and TRBJ2-1, with 7 bases lining up with TRBD1. This CDR3 has 15 residues. Germline trimming cut 5 bases from V and 3 bases from J; bases unmatched to any gene: 7. Germline CDR1 SGHTA, CDR2 FQGTGA. In nucleotides, the CDR3 is TGTGCCAGCAGCCCGGAAGGGGGCAACTACAATGAGCAGTTCTTC. Amino acid sequence: CASSPEGGNYNEQFF.

The chain employs TRBV27 and TRBJ1-4, with TRBD1 matching over 8 bases. The V and J ends lost 5 bases and 3 bases, in that order; junction bases with no gene match: 14. The germline V gene has CDR1 MNHEY and CDR2 SMNVEV (reference sequence). This CDR3 comprises 18 residues. CDR3 residues: CASSQRTGNIEANEKLFF. For the CDR3, the DNA is TGTGCCAGCAGTCAACGGACAGGGAATATAGAGGCTAATGAAAAACTGTTTTTT.

This clone was observed a single time. This chain connects TRBV7-3 to TRBJ2-5, with a tentative D call TRBD2 (6 bases). The CDR3 has 16 amino acids. The germline CDR1 and CDR2 sequences are SGHTA and FQGTGA. Trimming removed 1 base at V and 2 bases at J, with 14 bases between. The CDR3 DNA reads as TGTGCCAGCAGCTTAAGGGGCACTAGCTTTCAAGAGACCCAGTACTTC. Amino acids: CASSLRGTSFQETQYF. The whole variable domain, filled in from reference TRBV7-3 and TRBJ2-5, reads GAGVSQTPSNKVTEKGKYVELRCDPISGHTALYWYRQSLGQGPEFLIYFQGTGAADDSGLPNDRFFAVRPEGSVSTLKIQRTERGDSAVYLCASSLRGTSFQETQYFGPGTRLLVL.

The chain combines TRBV7-2 with TRBJ2-1, with 9 bases fitting TRBD2. Looked up from germline, CDR1 is SGHTA and CDR2 is FQGNSA. The junction had 6 bases not matched to a gene; V was cut back by 1 base and J by 8 bases. The CDR3 totals 15 residues. CDR3: CASSLVEAGGYEQFF. CDR3 sequence (DNA): TGTGCCAGCAGCTTAGTCGAAGCGGGAGGTTATGAGCAGTTCTTC.

This clone was picked up one time. J is TRBJ2-1 and V is TRBV9; D is unclear. Germline CDR1 SGDLS, CDR2 YYNGEE. CDR3 size: 13 residues. V was shortened by 0 bases and J by 2 bases, with 3 bases between the two germline ends. CDR3: CASSVAAYNEQFF. The CDR3 region has the DNA TGTGCCAGCAGCGTAGCGGCCTACAATGAGCAGTTCTTC.

The rearrangement uses TRBV18 and TRBJ2-5, with 9 bases that match TRBD1. Germline-derived CDR1 and CDR2 are KGHSH and LQKENI. V gave up 3 bases and J gave up 5 bases; unmatched junction bases: 4. This CDR3 has 14 amino acids. CDR3 amino acids: CASSPGTGTETQYF. The CDR3 DNA is TGTGCCAGCTCACCCGGGACAGGGACGGAGACCCAGTACTTC. The complete variable domain, with remaining parts taken from reference TRBV18 and TRBJ2-5, reads NAGVMQNPRHLVRRRGQEARLRCSPMKGHSHVYWYRQLPEEGLKFMVYLQKENIIDESGMPKERFSAEFPKEGPSILRIQQVVRGDSAAYFCASSPGTGTETQYFGPGTRLLVL.

The chain carries TRBV21-1 and TRBJ2-2; the table's D gene call, TRBD1, was not cross checked with the DNA. TRBV21-1 is flagged as a pseudogene. CDR3 length: 17 residues. The CDR3: CASSLEQGGPLTGELFF. CDR3 DNA sequence: TGTGCCAGCAGCCTAGAACAAGGGGGACCGTTAACCGGGGAGCTGTTTTTT.

This chain uses TRBV5-1 with TRBJ1-4, with 8 nucleotides matching TRBD1. There are 16 residues in the CDR3. Looked up from germline, CDR1 is SGHRS and CDR2 is YFSETQ. V lost 1 base and J lost 7; bases outside the gene matches: 9. The CDR3 loop is CASSLPGDRGSEKLFF. The CDR3 nucleotides read TGCGCCAGCAGCTTGCCGGGCGACAGGGGAAGTGAAAAACTGTTTTTT.

The genes are TRBV10-3 and TRBJ1-1; possibly TRBD1 for D (5 bases). Trimming removed 8 bases from V and 3 bases from J, with 13 bases in between. The CDR3 runs 13 residues. Germline V gene data show CDR1 as ENHRY and CDR2 as SYGVKD. The CDR3: CAISWGGDTEAFF. The CDR3 DNA is TGTGCCATCTCCTGGGGGGGGGACACTGAAGCTTTCTTT.

The CDR3 loop reads CSVLTQGTPYEQYF. In DNA form, the CDR3 reads TGCAGCGTTCTTACACAGGGGACCCCCTACGAGCAGTACTTC. The chain couples TRBV29-1 to TRBJ2-7; 7 nucleotides agree with TRBD1. J gave up 2 bases and V 5 bases, and 9 bases lay outside the gene matches. The CDR3 has 14 amino acids. Germline V CDR1 and CDR2: SQVTM, ANQGSEA.

This clone was seen a handful of times. The chain has TRBV6-5 and TRBJ2-2, with D unclear. The CDR3 consists of 12 residues. Trimming took off 5 bases at V and 5 bases at J, with 6 bases between the two ends. Germline CDR1 reads MNHEY; CDR2 reads SVGAGI. This CDR3 reads CASSPRTGELFF. CDR3 DNA: TGTGCCAGCAGTCCGCGGACCGGGGAGCTGTTTTTT.

The chain joins TRBV19 to TRBJ1-2; D not certain. V was cut by 1 base and J by 3 bases, with 6 bases left in between. This CDR3 is 13 amino acids long. Germline-derived CDR1 and CDR2 are LNHDA and SQIVND (reference sequence). CDR3 nucleotides: TGTGCCAGTAGTATAGGGGGAGACTATGGCTACACCTTC. It specifies CASSIGGDYGYTF. Variable domain in full (rest from reference TRBV19 and TRBJ1-2): DGGITQSPKYLFRKEGQNVTLSCEQNLNHDAMYWYRQDPGQGLRLIYYSQIVNDFQKGDIAEGYSVSREKKESFPLTVTSAQKNPTAFYLCASSIGGDYGYTFGSGTRLTVV.

This chain links TRBV7-2 with TRBJ2-1, with 7 bases lining up with TRBD1. The length of the CDR3 is 15 residues. V lost 5 bases, J lost 4 bases, and 8 bases stayed unmatched. Germline values: CDR1 SGHTA, CDR2 FQGNSA. CDR3 sequence (DNA): TGTGCCAGCAGCGCCCGACAGGGACAATACAATGAGCAGTTCTTC. Translated: CASSARQGQYNEQFF.

The rearrangement joins TRBV7-9 to TRBJ2-2; tentative D call: TRBD2 (6 bases). The V and J ends lost 5 bases and 0 bases respectively, with 22 bases between them. The CDR3 runs to 19 residues. CDR1 and CDR2 (germline): SEHNR, FQNEAQ (reference sequence). CDR3 amino acids: CASSTSRDLFWANTGELFF. The CDR3 coding sequence is TGTGCCAGCAGCACTAGTAGGGACTTATTCTGGGCGAACACCGGGGAGCTGTTTTTT.

The V gene is TRBV30, the J gene TRBJ2-3, with a weak D call TRBD2 (6 bases). This CDR3 spans 14 amino acids. V was trimmed by 0 bases and J by 2 bases, leaving 9 bases between them. The germline V gene encodes CDR1 GTSNPN and CDR2 SVGIG (reference sequence). CDR3 in amino acids: CAWSVRRDTDTQYF. The CDR3 DNA sequence: TGTGCCTGGAGTGTCCGGCGGGACACAGATACGCAGTATTTT. Combining the CDR3 with reference TRBV30 and TRBJ2-3 gives the whole variable domain SQTIHQWPATLVQPVGSPLSLECTVEGTSNPNLYWYRQAAGRGLQLLFYSVGIGQISSEVPQNLSASRPQDRQFILSSKKLLLSDSGFYLCAWSVRRDTDTQYFGPGTRLTVL.

The chain employs TRBV6-1 and TRBJ1-5; 8 nucleotides line up with TRBD1. CDR1 MNHNS and CDR2 SASEGT come from the germline V gene. The CDR3 spans 15 residues. The junction had 9 bases not matched to a gene; V was cut back by 7 bases and J by 4 bases. CDR3 sequence: CASIPQGAWNQPQHF. In DNA form, the CDR3 reads TGTGCCAGCATCCCGCAGGGGGCTTGGAATCAGCCCCAGCATTTT.

The J gene is TRBJ1-4, the V gene TRBV29-1, with D possibly matching TRBD1 (5 bases). V was cut by 1 base and J by 7 bases, with 13 bases left in between. In germline, CDR1 is SQVTM, CDR2 ANQGSEA. The length of the CDR3 is 14 residues. The CDR3 sequence is CSVEVDTLGEKLFF. CDR3 coding DNA: TGCAGCGTTGAAGTGGACACCCTTGGTGAAAAACTGTTTTTT.

The chain couples TRBV30 to TRBJ1-2; a weak D match, TRBD1 (5 bases). This CDR3 has 14 residues. Germline CDR1 is GTSNPN and CDR2 is SVGIG (reference sequence). Trimming removed 2 bases at V and 1 base at J, with 11 bases between. CDR3 residues: CAWSPPQGNYGYTF. CDR3 sequence (DNA): TGTGCCTGGAGTCCCCCGCAGGGTAACTATGGCTACACCTTC.

This clone was recorded only once. The chain uses TRBV19 and TRBJ1-1; 9 bases match TRBD1. The CDR3 has 15 amino acids. The trim removed 5 bases at V and 0 bases at J, leaving 4 bases unmatched. Germline values: CDR1 LNHDA, CDR2 SQIVND (reference sequence). This CDR3 is CASSVTGGLNTEAFF. For the CDR3, the DNA is TGTGCCAGTAGTGTGACAGGGGGATTGAACACTGAAGCTTTCTTT.